The rows below give T cell receptor beta chains drawn from one sample of a study of monozygotic twins with cystic fibrosis. The data were produced by immunoSEQ multiplex PCR, yet TCRdb's version contains in-frame clones alone and is incomplete. The sample holds some 35,000 clones; 80% to 95% are singletons and the top ten take roughly 0.19%. The sample comprised blood. The receptors originated from a boy between 2 and 10 years old with cystic fibrosis. CDR3s include the opening cysteine and the closing phenylalanine or tryptophan. The D gene is left open where the match is weak.

D gene: TRBD1
J gene: TRBJ2-7
V gene: TRBV6-1
CDR3 protein: CASQKTGTGIDEQYF

D gene: TRBD1
J gene: TRBJ2-4
V gene: TRBV4-3
CDR3 protein: CASSQDVGGYRAKNIQYF

D gene: .
J gene: TRBJ1-2
V gene: TRBV29-1
CDR3 protein: CSVPSGVNYGYTF

D gene: .
J gene: TRBJ1-1
V gene: TRBV19
CDR3 protein: CASSGSPNTEAFF

D gene: TRBD2
J gene: TRBJ2-5
V gene: TRBV5-8
CDR3 protein: CASSLELAGEETQYF

D gene: .
J gene: TRBJ2-5
V gene: TRBV4-1
CDR3 protein: CASSQDSGPSSQYF

D gene: TRBD1
J gene: TRBJ2-1
V gene: TRBV27
CDR3 protein: CASRYNRGTYNEQFF

D gene: TRBD1
J gene: TRBJ1-2
V gene: TRBV5-1
CDR3 protein: CASSLGQGARSYGYTF

D gene: .
J gene: TRBJ1-1
V gene: TRBV5-4
CDR3 protein: CASSLEGPRPAEAFF

D gene: .
J gene: TRBJ1-3
V gene: TRBV5-4
CDR3 protein: CASSLGGHSGNTIYF

D gene: .
J gene: TRBJ2-7
V gene: TRBV5-1
CDR3 protein: CASSFSWEHEQYF

D gene: .
J gene: TRBJ1-4
V gene: TRBV9
CDR3 protein: CASSVATGGEKLFF

D gene: .
J gene: TRBJ1-1
V gene: TRBV4-2
CDR3 protein: CASSQRLAVVTEAFF

D gene: .
J gene: TRBJ1-1
V gene: TRBV7-9
CDR3 protein: CASSLGRTAASTEAFF

D gene: .
J gene: TRBJ1-2
V gene: TRBV9
CDR3 protein: CASSAGGYGYTF

D gene: .
J gene: TRBJ1-1
V gene: TRBV6-4
CDR3 protein: CASSPSEGGNTEAFF

D gene: TRBD1
J gene: TRBJ2-7
V gene: TRBV7-9
CDR3 protein: CASSDGQAYEQYF

D gene: .
J gene: TRBJ1-4
V gene: TRBV9
CDR3 protein: CASSVARGGPEKLFF

D gene: .
J gene: TRBJ2-7
V gene: TRBV7-9
CDR3 protein: CASSLVVGSKSYEQYF

D gene: .
J gene: TRBJ2-1
V gene: TRBV9
CDR3 protein: CASSAPDGTYNEQFF

D gene: TRBD2
J gene: TRBJ2-2
V gene: TRBV5-1
CDR3 protein: CASSFPSGDGELFF

D gene: TRBD2
J gene: TRBJ2-2
V gene: TRBV18
CDR3 protein: CASSPRGTSAAPNTGELFF

D gene: .
J gene: TRBJ2-1
V gene: TRBV5-8
CDR3 protein: CASSQAASSYNEQFF

D gene: .
J gene: TRBJ2-3
V gene: TRBV14
CDR3 protein: CASSHGIRGSTDTQYF

D gene: .
J gene: TRBJ1-5
V gene: TRBV4-3
CDR3 protein: CASSQDAYADSQPQHF

D gene: TRBD2
J gene: TRBJ2-1
V gene: TRBV7-9
CDR3 protein: CASSPGRGGRNEQFF

D gene: TRBD2
J gene: TRBJ2-1
V gene: TRBV29-1
CDR3 protein: CSVALLAGHNEQFF

D gene: .
J gene: TRBJ1-5
V gene: TRBV7-8
CDR3 protein: CASSLAHPGNSNQPQHF

D gene: TRBD1
J gene: TRBJ1-1
V gene: TRBV29-1
CDR3 protein: CSGTGTGDTEAFF

D gene: TRBD1
J gene: TRBJ1-2
V gene: TRBV19
CDR3 protein: CASSIDRDRRGYTF

D gene: .
J gene: TRBJ2-5
V gene: TRBV7-7
CDR3 protein: CASSPNTQGQETQYF

D gene: .
J gene: TRBJ2-3
V gene: TRBV7-9
CDR3 protein: CASSRDRKPSDTQYF

D gene: .
J gene: TRBJ1-2
V gene: TRBV7-2
CDR3 protein: CASSLGTNYGYTF

D gene: .
J gene: TRBJ2-7
V gene: TRBV7-2
CDR3 protein: CASSFSDVAYEQYF

D gene: .
J gene: TRBJ1-1
V gene: TRBV14
CDR3 protein: CASSQDPGTPIDTEAFF

D gene: .
J gene: TRBJ1-6
V gene: TRBV27
CDR3 protein: CASTLKGVWNSPLHF

D gene: TRBD1
J gene: TRBJ1-5
V gene: TRBV6-5
CDR3 protein: CASSRGQMNQPQHF

D gene: .
J gene: TRBJ1-1
V gene: TRBV29-1
CDR3 protein: CSVGFTEAFF

D gene: .
J gene: TRBJ2-5
V gene: TRBV13
CDR3 protein: CASSSRGYRIQETQYF

D gene: TRBD1
J gene: TRBJ2-5
V gene: TRBV11-2
CDR3 protein: CASRQGQETQYF

D gene: .
J gene: TRBJ1-1
V gene: TRBV4-3
CDR3 protein: CASSQDPGSGTEAFF